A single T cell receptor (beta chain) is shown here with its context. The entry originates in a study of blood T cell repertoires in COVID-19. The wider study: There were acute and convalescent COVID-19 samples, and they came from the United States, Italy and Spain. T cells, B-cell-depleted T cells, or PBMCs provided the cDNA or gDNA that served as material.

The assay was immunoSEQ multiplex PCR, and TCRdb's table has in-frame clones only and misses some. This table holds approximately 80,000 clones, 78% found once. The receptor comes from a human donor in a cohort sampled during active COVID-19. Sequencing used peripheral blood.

The CDR3 nucleotides read TGTGCCAGTAGTAACTTTGGGCCTCTGGCTGAAGCTTTCTTT. This codes for CASSNFGPLAEAFF. This chain connects TRBV19 to TRBJ1-1, with D hard to call. CDR1 LNHDA and CDR2 SQIVND come from the germline V gene (reference sequence). The CDR3 runs to 14 residues. V was cut by 4 bases and J by 6 bases, with 15 bases left in between.